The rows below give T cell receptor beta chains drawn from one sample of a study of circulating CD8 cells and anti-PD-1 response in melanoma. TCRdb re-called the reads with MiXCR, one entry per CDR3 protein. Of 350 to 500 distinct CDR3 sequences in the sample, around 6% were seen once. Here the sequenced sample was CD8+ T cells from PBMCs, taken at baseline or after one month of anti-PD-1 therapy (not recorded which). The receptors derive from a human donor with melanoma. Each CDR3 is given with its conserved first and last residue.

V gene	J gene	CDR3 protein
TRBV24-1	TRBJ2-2	CATSDLKGESGELFF
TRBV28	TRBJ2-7	CASSLSGASGLYEQYF
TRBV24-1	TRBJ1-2	CATRAGTGDDGYTF
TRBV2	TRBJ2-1	CASSVKAGRDGRDEQFF
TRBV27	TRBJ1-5	CASSPLSTGPQHF
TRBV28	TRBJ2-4	CASSPGGDGNIQYF
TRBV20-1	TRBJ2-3	CSTGGAPSTDTQYF
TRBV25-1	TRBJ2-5	CVDRGQETQYF
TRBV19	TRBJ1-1	CASDKDRENTEAFF
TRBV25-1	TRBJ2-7	CASSAPEGTFYEQYF
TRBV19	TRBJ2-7	CASSPGTGYYEQYF
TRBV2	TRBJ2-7	CASTTGVLEQYF
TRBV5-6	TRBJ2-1	CASSRLISGAEAYNEQFF
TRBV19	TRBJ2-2	CASSIGSGELFF
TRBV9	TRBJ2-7	CASSKTSGVYEQYF
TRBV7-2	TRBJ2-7	CASSLGPGTNNEQYF
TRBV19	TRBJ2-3	CASSSTSVRGDTQYF
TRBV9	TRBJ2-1	CASSVELGGYNEQFF
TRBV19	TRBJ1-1	CASSHPWGLGAFF
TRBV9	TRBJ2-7	CASSVERTGEQYF
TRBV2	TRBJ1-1	CASSEDEATEAFF
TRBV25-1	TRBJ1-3	CASSEGRGNSGNTIYF
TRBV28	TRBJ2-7	CASSQVADSSYEQYF
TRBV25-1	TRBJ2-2	CASSSPRGANTGELFF
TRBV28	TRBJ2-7	CASSLGGEQYF